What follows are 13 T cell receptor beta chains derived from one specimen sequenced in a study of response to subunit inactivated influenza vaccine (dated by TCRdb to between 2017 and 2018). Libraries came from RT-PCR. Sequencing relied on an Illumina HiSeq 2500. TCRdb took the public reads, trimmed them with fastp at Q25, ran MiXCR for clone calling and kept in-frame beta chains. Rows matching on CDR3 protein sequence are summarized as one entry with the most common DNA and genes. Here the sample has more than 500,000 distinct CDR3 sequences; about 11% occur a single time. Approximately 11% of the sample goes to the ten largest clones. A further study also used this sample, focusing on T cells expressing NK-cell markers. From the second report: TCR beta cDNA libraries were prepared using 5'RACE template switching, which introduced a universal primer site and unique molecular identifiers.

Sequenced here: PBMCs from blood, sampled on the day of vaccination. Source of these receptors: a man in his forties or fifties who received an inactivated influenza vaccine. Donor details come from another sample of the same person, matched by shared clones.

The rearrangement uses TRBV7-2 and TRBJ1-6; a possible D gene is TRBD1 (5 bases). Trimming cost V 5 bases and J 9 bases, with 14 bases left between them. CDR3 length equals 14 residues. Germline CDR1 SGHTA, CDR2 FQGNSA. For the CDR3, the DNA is TGTGCCAGCAGCCCGGGCAGGGCAATTTCACCCCTCCACTTT. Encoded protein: CASSPGRAISPLHF.

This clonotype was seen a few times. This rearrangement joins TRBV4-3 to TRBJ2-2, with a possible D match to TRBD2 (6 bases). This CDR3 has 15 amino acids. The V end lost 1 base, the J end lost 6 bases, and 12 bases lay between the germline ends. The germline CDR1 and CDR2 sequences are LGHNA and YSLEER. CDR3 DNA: TGCGCCAGCAGCCAAGGAATTCGGGAGCCCGGGGAGCTGTTTTTT. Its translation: CASSQGIREPGELFF.

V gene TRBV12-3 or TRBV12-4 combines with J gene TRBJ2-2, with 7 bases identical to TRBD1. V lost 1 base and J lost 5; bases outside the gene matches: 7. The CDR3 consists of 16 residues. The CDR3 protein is CASSLEGQWRTGELFF. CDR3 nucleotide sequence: TGTGCCAGCAGTTTAGAGGGACAGTGGCGGACCGGGGAGCTGTTTTTT.

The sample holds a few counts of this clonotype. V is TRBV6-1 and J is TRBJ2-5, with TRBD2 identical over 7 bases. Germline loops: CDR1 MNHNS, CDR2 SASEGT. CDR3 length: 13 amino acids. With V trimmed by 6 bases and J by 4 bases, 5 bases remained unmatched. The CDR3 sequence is CASRELALETQYF. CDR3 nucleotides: TGTGCCAGCAGGGAACTAGCGCTAGAGACCCAGTACTTC.

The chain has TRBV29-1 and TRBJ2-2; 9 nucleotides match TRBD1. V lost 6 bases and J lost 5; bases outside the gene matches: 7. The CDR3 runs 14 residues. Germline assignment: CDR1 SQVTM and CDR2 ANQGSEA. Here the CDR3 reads CSVGPQGATGELFF. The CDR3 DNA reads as TGCAGCGTCGGACCACAGGGGGCTACCGGGGAGCTGTTTTTT.

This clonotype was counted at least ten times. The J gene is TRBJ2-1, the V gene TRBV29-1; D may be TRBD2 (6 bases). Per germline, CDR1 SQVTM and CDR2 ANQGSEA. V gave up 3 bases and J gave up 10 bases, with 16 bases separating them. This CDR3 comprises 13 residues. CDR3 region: CSVDGGSGNEQFF. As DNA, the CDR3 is TGCAGCGTTGATGGCGGTAGCGGAAACGAGCAGTTCTTC.

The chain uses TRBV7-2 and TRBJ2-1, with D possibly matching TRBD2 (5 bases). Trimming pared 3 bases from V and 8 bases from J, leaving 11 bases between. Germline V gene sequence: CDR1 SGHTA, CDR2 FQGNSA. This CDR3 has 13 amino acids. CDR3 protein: CASSFRGVDEQFF. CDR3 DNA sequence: TGTGCCAGCAGCTTTCGGGGAGTAGATGAGCAGTTCTTC.

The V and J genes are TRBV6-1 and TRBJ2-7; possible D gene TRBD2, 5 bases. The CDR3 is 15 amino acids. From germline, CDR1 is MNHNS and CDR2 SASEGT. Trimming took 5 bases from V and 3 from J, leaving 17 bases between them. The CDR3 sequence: CASSPRADYLYEQYF. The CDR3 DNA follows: TGTGCCAGCAGTCCGCGGGCAGATTATCTCTACGAGCAGTACTTC.

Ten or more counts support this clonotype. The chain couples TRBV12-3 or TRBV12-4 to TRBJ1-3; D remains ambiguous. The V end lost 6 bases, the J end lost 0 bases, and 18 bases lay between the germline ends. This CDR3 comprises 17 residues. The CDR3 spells CASRPYVGRISGNTIYF. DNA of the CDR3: TGTGCCAGCAGGCCCTATGTCGGACGCATCTCTGGAAACACCATATATTTT.

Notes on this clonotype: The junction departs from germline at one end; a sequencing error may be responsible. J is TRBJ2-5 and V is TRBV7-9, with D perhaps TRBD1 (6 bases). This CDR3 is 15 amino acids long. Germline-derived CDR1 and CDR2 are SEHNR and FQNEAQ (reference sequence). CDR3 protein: CASSKQQGPQETQDF. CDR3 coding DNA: TGTGCCAGCAGCAAACAACAGGGACCTCAAGAGACCCAGGACTTC.

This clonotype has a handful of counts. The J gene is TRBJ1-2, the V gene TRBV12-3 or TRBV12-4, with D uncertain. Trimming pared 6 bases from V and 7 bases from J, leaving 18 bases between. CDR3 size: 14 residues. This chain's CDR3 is CASSRLGGSAGYTF. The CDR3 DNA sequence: TGTGCCAGCAGCCGACTTGGAGGTTCGGCTGGCTACACCTTC.

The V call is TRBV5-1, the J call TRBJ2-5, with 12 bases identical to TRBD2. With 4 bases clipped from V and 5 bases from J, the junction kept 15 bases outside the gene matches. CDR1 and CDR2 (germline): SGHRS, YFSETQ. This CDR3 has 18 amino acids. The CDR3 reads CASSAEASGGASGETQYF. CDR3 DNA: TGCGCCAGCAGCGCAGAAGCTAGCGGGGGGGCCTCAGGGGAGACCCAGTACTTC.

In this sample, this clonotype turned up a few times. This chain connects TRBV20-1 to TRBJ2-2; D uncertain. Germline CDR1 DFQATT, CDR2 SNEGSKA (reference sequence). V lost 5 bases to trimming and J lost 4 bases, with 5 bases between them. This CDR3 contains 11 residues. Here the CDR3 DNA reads TGCAGTGCTTACGGCACCGGGGAGCTGTTTTTT. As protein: CSAYGTGELFF.